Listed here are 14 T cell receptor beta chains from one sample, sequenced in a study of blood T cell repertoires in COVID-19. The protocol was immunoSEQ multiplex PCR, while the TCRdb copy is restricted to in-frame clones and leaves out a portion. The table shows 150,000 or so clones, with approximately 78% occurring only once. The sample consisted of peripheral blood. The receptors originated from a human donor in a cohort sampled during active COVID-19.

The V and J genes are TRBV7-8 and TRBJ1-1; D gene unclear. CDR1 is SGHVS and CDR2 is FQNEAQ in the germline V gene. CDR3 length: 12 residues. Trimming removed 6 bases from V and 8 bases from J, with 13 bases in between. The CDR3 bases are TGTGCCAGCAGACCACGACTCGAAGAAGCTTTCTTT. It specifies CASRPRLEEAFF.

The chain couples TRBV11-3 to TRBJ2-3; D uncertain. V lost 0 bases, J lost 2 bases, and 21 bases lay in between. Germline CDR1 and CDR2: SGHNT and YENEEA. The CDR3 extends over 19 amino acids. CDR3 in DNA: TGTGCCAGCAGCTTAGATGGCCCTTGGCGGTGGGTCGACACAGATACGCAGTATTTT. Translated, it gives CASSLDGPWRWVDTDTQYF.

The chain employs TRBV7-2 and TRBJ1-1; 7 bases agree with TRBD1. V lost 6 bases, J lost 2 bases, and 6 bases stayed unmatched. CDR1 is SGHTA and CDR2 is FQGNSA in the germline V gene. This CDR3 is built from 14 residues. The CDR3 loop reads CASRRGRGNTEAFF. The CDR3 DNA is TGTGCCAGCAGGAGGGGGCGCGGTAACACTGAAGCTTTCTTT.

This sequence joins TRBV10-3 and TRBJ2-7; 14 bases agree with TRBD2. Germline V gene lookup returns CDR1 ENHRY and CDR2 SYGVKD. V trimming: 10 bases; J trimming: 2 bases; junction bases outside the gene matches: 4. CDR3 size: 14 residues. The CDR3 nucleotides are TGTGCCACGGGGACTAGCGGGAGTACCTACGAGCAGTACTTC. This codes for CATGTSGSTYEQYF.

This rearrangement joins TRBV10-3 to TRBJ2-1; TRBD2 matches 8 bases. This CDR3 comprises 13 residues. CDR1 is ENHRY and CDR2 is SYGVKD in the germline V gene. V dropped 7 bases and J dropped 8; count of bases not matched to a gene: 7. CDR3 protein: CAINGRALDEQFF. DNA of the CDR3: TGTGCCATCAACGGGAGGGCCTTGGATGAGCAGTTCTTC.

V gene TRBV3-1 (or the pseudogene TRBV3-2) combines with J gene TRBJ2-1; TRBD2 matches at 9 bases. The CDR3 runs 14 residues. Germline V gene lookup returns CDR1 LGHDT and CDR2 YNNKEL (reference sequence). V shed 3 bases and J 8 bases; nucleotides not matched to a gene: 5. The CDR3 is CASSHAGGVDEQFF. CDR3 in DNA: TGTGCCAGCAGCCACGCGGGAGGGGTCGATGAGCAGTTCTTC.

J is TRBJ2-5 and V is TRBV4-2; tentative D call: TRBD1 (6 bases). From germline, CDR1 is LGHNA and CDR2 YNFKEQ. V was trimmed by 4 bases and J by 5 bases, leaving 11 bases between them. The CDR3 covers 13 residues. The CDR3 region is CASSLRGGETQYF. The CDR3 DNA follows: TGTGCCAGCAGCCTCAGGGGCGGGGAGACCCAGTACTTC.

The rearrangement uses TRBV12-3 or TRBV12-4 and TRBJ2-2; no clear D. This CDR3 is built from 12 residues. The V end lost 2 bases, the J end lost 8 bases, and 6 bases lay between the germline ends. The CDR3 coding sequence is TGTGCCAGCAGTTTAATGACAGGGGAGCTGTTTTTT. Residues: CASSLMTGELFF.

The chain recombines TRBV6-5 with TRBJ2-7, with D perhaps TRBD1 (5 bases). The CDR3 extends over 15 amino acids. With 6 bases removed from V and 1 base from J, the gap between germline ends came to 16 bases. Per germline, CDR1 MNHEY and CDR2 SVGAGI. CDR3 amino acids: CASSRVRATSYEQYF. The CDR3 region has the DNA TGTGCCAGCAGCCGGGTCAGGGCCACTTCCTACGAGCAGTACTTC.

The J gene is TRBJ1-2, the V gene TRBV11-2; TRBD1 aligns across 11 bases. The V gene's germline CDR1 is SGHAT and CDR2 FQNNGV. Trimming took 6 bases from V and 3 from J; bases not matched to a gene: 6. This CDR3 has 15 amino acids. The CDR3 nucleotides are TGTGCCAGCAGGCAACCGGGACAGGGGGACTATGGCTACACCTTC. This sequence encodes CASRQPGQGDYGYTF.

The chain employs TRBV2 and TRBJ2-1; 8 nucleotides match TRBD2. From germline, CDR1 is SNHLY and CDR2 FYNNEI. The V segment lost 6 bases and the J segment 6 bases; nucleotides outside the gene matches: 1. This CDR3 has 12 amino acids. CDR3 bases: TGTGCCAGCAGACTAGCGGTCAATGAGCAGTTCTTC. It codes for CASRLAVNEQFF.

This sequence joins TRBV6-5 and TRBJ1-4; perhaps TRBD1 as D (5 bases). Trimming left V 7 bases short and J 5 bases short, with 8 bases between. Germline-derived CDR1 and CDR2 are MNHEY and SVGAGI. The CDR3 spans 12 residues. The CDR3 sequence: CASKRQNEKLFF. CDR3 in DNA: TGTGCCAGCAAAAGACAGAATGAAAAACTGTTTTTT.

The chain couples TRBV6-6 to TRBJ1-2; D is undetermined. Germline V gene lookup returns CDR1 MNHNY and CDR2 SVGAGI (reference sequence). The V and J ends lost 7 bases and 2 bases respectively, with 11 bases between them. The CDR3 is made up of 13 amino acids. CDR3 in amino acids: CASTLERNYGYTF. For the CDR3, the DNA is TGTGCCAGCACCCTCGAGCGGAACTATGGCTACACCTTC.

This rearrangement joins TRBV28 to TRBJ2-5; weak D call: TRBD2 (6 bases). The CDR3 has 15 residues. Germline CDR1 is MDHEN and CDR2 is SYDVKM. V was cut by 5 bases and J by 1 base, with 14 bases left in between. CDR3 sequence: CASSPMGRGQETQYF. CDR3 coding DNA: TGTGCCAGCAGTCCAATGGGGCGGGGCCAAGAGACCCAGTACTTC.